The 27 T cell receptor beta chains reported below all come from one sample, sequenced in a study of blood T cell repertoires in COVID-19. Profiling relied on immunoSEQ multiplex PCR, and the TCRdb table lists in-frame clones only, not all of them. Here the sample spans a few hundred thousand clones, 70% to 90% being singletons. Source material: peripheral blood. Source of these receptors: a woman aged 25 to 39 with active or convalescent COVID-19.

The chain has TRBV7-9 and TRBJ1-2; 7 bases are shared with TRBD1. In germline, CDR1 is SEHNR, CDR2 FQNEAQ (reference sequence). The CDR3 runs to 13 residues. Trimming took 1 base from V and 6 from J; bases not matched to a gene: 2. CDR3 sequence: CASSLGQGHGYTF. CDR3 nucleotide sequence: TGTGCCAGCAGCTTAGGACAGGGTCATGGCTACACCTTC.

The chain employs TRBV18 and TRBJ1-1, with D tentatively TRBD1 (6 bases). Trimming cost V 2 bases and J 4 bases, with 11 bases left between them. In germline, CDR1 is KGHSH, CDR2 LQKENI. The CDR3 has 14 amino acids. As DNA, the CDR3 is TGTGCCAGCTCACCAGAACAGGGATCCACTGAAGCTTTCTTT. This sequence encodes CASSPEQGSTEAFF.

CDR3 protein: CSVDLTGIGTEAFF. The DNA of the CDR3 is TGCAGCGTAGATCTCACGGGGATTGGAACTGAAGCTTTCTTT. The chain has TRBV29-1 and TRBJ1-1, with D uncertain. Per germline, CDR1 SQVTM and CDR2 ANQGSEA. V was clipped by 6 bases and J by 5 bases, with 19 bases between them. CDR3 length equals 14 residues.

The chain has TRBV12-2 and TRBJ2-3; the table's D call, TRBD1, has no DNA check behind it. TRBV12-2 is deemed a pseudogene. The CDR3 is 16 residues long. CDR3 DNA: TGTGCAAGTCGCTTAGGGACAGGGGGTGTATCAGATACGCAGTATTTT. Encoded protein: CASRLGTGGVSDTQYF.

Written as DNA, the CDR3 is TGTGCCAGCAGCTTAGTTAGCGGGGGGGCTGGGGAGCAGTTCTTC. This translates into CASSLVSGGAGEQFF. The chain joins TRBV7-2 to TRBJ2-1, with 11 bases aligning to TRBD2. CDR3 length: 15 amino acids. Germline V gene sequence: CDR1 SGHTA, CDR2 FQGNSA. After removal of 1 base from V and 10 bases from J, the junction contained 6 bases not matched to a gene.

The table lists this clone with a count of one. The chain combines TRBV7-8 with TRBJ2-7; 8 positions agree with TRBD1. In germline, CDR1 is SGHVS, CDR2 FQNEAQ. The CDR3 sequence is 19 residues long. With V trimmed by 3 bases and J by 1 base, 17 bases remained unmatched. CDR3 DNA sequence: TGTGCCAGCAGCTTGCTCGCCGGGACAGGAATTCGTCAATCCTACGAGCAGTACTTC. Translated: CASSLLAGTGIRQSYEQYF.

The V gene is TRBV25-1, the J gene TRBJ1-1; 8 bases map to TRBD1. Germline CDR1 reads MGHDK; CDR2 reads SYGVNS. The J segment lost 4 bases and the V segment lost 6 bases, leaving 10 bases of the junction unmatched. The CDR3 contains 15 residues. CDR3 sequence: CASSPADRAGTEAFF. The CDR3 DNA follows: TGTGCCAGCAGCCCGGCGGACAGGGCGGGCACTGAAGCTTTCTTT. The whole variable domain, filled in from reference TRBV25-1 and TRBJ1-1, reads EADIYQTPRYLVIGTGKKITLECSQTMGHDKMYWYQQDPGMELHLIHYSYGVNSTEKGDLSSESTVSRIRTEHFPLTLESARPSHTSQYLCASSPADRAGTEAFFGQGTRLTVV.

This sequence joins TRBV13 and TRBJ1-4, with 7 bases aligning to TRBD1. V lost 4 bases, J lost 5 bases, and 10 bases stayed unmatched. CDR3 length equals 16 residues. Looked up from germline, CDR1 is PRHDT and CDR2 is FYEKMQ (reference sequence). CDR3 DNA: TGTGCCAGCAGCTCCTCCTACAGGGGATTAAATGAAAAACTGTTTTTT. Translated, it gives CASSSSYRGLNEKLFF.

The rearrangement uses TRBV6-5 and TRBJ1-1; 8 bases fit TRBD1. The junction had 16 bases not matched to a gene; V was cut back by 6 bases and J by 10 bases. Per the germline V gene, CDR1 is MNHEY and CDR2 is SVGAGI. The CDR3 has 15 residues. The CDR3 here is CASRGNPTGGSRAFF. The CDR3 DNA is TGTGCCAGCAGAGGGAACCCCACAGGGGGTTCAAGAGCTTTCTTT.

The sample holds a few counts of this clone. The chain joins TRBV4-2 to TRBJ1-5, with D maybe TRBD1 (6 bases). Germline V CDR1 and CDR2: LGHNA, YNFKEQ. The CDR3 consists of 14 residues. V was trimmed by 3 bases and J by 7 bases, leaving 13 bases between them. DNA for the CDR3: TGTGCCAGCAGCCAGGCTGGGAGGGGGCAGCCCCAGCATTTT. Its protein is CASSQAGRGQPQHF.

The V gene is TRBV4-2, the J gene TRBJ1-3; TRBD1 agrees at 7 bases. Germline CDR1 is LGHNA and CDR2 is YNFKEQ. The J segment lost 4 bases and the V segment lost 2 bases, leaving 8 bases of the junction unmatched. The CDR3 loop spans 16 amino acids. The CDR3 DNA reads TGTGCCAGCAGCCAACGACCTACAGGGGAGGGAAACACCATATATTTT. It codes for CASSQRPTGEGNTIYF.

The chain joins TRBV27 to TRBJ1-4, with 9 bases that match TRBD1. CDR1 is MNHEY, CDR2 SMNVEV, per germline (reference sequence). The V and J ends lost 3 bases and 8 bases, in that order; junction bases with no gene match: 7. CDR3 length equals 15 residues. The CDR3 spells CASSFSTGGSEKLFF. The CDR3 DNA is TGTGCCAGCAGTTTCTCGACAGGGGGGTCGGAAAAACTGTTTTTT.

The chain recombines TRBV5-1 with TRBJ2-1; the match to TRBD2 covers 8 bases. This CDR3 comprises 16 residues. Germline trimming cut 0 bases from V and 4 bases from J; bases unmatched to any gene: 6. CDR1 is SGHRS and CDR2 is YFSETQ in the germline V gene. The CDR3 protein is CASSLAGRGSYNEQFF. CDR3 nucleotides: TGCGCCAGCAGCTTGGCCGGGAGGGGAAGTTACAATGAGCAGTTCTTC.

CDR3 DNA: TGTGCCTGGAGTCACCCCCGACAGGGGAACACTGAAGCTTTCTTT. Translated: CAWSHPRQGNTEAFF. The chain joins TRBV30 to TRBJ1-1; 7 nucleotides align to TRBD1. Trimming at V came to 2 bases and at J to 1 base, leaving 7 bases not matched to a gene. From germline, CDR1 is GTSNPN and CDR2 SVGIG (reference sequence). The CDR3 extends over 15 amino acids.

The rearrangement joins TRBV18 to TRBJ1-4; 7 nucleotides line up with TRBD1. V shed 2 bases, J shed 14 bases, and the junction held 8 bases outside the gene matches. The CDR3 spans 13 residues. In germline, CDR1 is KGHSH, CDR2 LQKENI. The CDR3 loop is CASSPTDRQGLFF. The CDR3 DNA sequence: TGTGCCAGCTCACCAACAGATAGACAGGGTCTGTTTTTT.

The rearrangement links TRBV28 to TRBJ1-5; D is undetermined. Trimming took 5 bases from V and 7 from J, leaving 9 bases between them. This CDR3 region has 12 residues. CDR1 and CDR2 (germline): MDHEN, SYDVKM. Here the CDR3 reads CASSPAGQPQHF. The CDR3 region has the DNA TGTGCCAGCAGTCCCGCCGGGCAGCCCCAGCATTTT.

This chain connects TRBV11-2 to TRBJ1-1; TRBD1 might be the D (6 bases). The ends were cut back, 7 bases at V and 10 bases at J, with 13 bases in the middle. Germline CDR1 is SGHAT and CDR2 is FQNNGV. The CDR3 spans 11 residues. The CDR3 sequence: CASTPGGRAFF. In nucleotides, the CDR3 is TGTGCCAGCACCCCGGGGGGGCGAGCTTTCTTT.

The chain recombines TRBV21-1 with TRBJ2-2; the table gives TRBD1 as D, unverified against the DNA. TRBV21-1 is a pseudogene locus. The CDR3 totals 17 residues. In DNA form, the CDR3 reads TGTGCCAGCAGCAAACCGGGACAGGGGATTTGGCCCGGGGAGCTGTTTTTT. Amino acids: CASSKPGQGIWPGELFF.

The gene calls are TRBV10-1 and TRBJ2-4, with 14 positions matching TRBD2. The CDR3 length is 17 residues. V gave up 3 bases and J gave up 0 bases; unmatched junction bases: 1. Germline V CDR1 and CDR2: WNHNN, SYGVQD (reference sequence). The CDR3: CASSDGLAGGAKNIQYF. DNA of the CDR3: TGCGCCAGCAGTGACGGACTAGCGGGGGGAGCCAAAAACATTCAGTACTTC.

The chain has TRBV29-1 and TRBJ1-5; 7 bases agree with TRBD1. The V segment lost 5 bases and the J segment 6 bases; nucleotides outside the gene matches: 4. This CDR3 has 12 residues. Per germline, CDR1 SQVTM and CDR2 ANQGSEA. The chain's CDR3 is CSVTGVGQPQHF. The CDR3 DNA is TGCAGCGTTACAGGGGTGGGTCAGCCCCAGCATTTT.

The count of this clone is one. The rearrangement uses TRBV24-1 and TRBJ2-5; 10 nucleotides line up with TRBD2. Germline V CDR1 and CDR2: KGHDR, SFDVKD. V was pared by 3 bases and J by 5 bases, with 8 bases of the junction left unmatched. The CDR3 consists of 16 residues. The CDR3 nucleotides are TGTGCCACCAGTGATGCTAGCGGGGGCACGGGGGAGACCCAGTACTTC. It encodes CATSDASGGTGETQYF.

This rearrangement joins TRBV7-2 to TRBJ1-1; 7 bases are shared with TRBD1. The germline gives CDR1 SGHTA, CDR2 FQGNSA. The V segment lost 1 base and the J segment 4 bases; nucleotides outside the gene matches: 3. This CDR3 has 14 residues. The CDR3 spells CASSLDPGGTEAFF. CDR3 nucleotide sequence: TGTGCCAGCAGCTTAGATCCAGGGGGCACTGAAGCTTTCTTT.

The rearrangement joins TRBV18 to TRBJ1-4; D is uncertain. Germline V gene sequence: CDR1 KGHSH, CDR2 LQKENI. This CDR3 is built from 14 residues. Trimming took 2 bases from V and 7 from J, leaving 11 bases between them. The CDR3 DNA reads as TGTGCCAGCTCACCAAAAAGAACAGCTGAAAAACTGTTTTTT. Residues: CASSPKRTAEKLFF.

The chain is built from TRBV12-3 or TRBV12-4 and TRBJ1-1; a possible D gene is TRBD1 (6 bases). CDR3 size: 12 residues. V was clipped by 6 bases and J by 6 bases, with 11 bases between them. The CDR3 bases are TGTGCCAGCAGGGGGGGGGCAGCTGAAGCTTTCTTT. It specifies CASRGGAAEAFF.

The chain couples TRBV24-1 to TRBJ2-5; 9 bases are shared with TRBD2. Losses at the gene ends were 1 base for V and 2 bases for J; bases not matched to a gene: 10. This CDR3 is built from 18 residues. CDR1 is KGHDR and CDR2 is SFDVKD in the germline V gene. This CDR3 reads CATSDFTSGGRIQETQYF. DNA for the CDR3: TGTGCCACCAGTGATTTTACCAGCGGGGGGCGAATTCAAGAGACCCAGTACTTC.

The V call is TRBV6-5, the J call TRBJ2-5, with TRBD1 matching over 9 bases. The CDR3 is 15 residues long. The J segment lost 5 bases and the V segment lost 6 bases, leaving 10 bases of the junction unmatched. Germline loops: CDR1 MNHEY, CDR2 SVGAGI. In DNA form, the CDR3 reads TGTGCCAGCAGGGTTGACAGGGGGGGAATTGAGACCCAGTACTTC. It yields the protein CASRVDRGGIETQYF.

V and J are TRBV6-5 and TRBJ1-1; the D is unclear. The V end lost 0 bases, the J end lost 8 bases, and 13 bases lay between the germline ends. CDR1 and CDR2 from the germline V gene are MNHEY and SVGAGI. This CDR3 comprises 14 residues. CDR3 bases: TGTGCCAGCAGTTACTCGATTTCAGGCTTCGAAGCTTTCTTT. It codes for CASSYSISGFEAFF.